Listed here are 31 T cell receptor beta chains from one sample, sequenced in a study of blood T cells in healthy people across ages. Primers used in a second PCR of roughly 6 to 11 cycles were a sample-barcoded 5' primer and a J-beta primer mix. TCRdb re-derived calls from the 5' RACE reads in MiXCR, one entry per CDR3 protein. In the table there are around 1,000,000 distinct CDR3 sequences, roughly a quarter of which are singletons. The same sample was also studied in work on T cells of mothers and their children.

The sequenced sample consisted of blood. The receptors were sampled from a girl aged 2 to 9 in good health.

The chain links TRBV6-5 to TRBJ1-1; D may be TRBD1 (5 bases). Germline V CDR1 and CDR2: MNHEY, SVGAGI. The CDR3 is made up of 11 amino acids. V shed 4 bases and J shed 8 bases, with 8 bases lying between them. This CDR3 is CASSSRQEAFF. In nucleotides, the CDR3 is TGTGCCAGCAGTTCGCGACAGGAAGCTTTCTTT.

This sequence joins TRBV6-5 and TRBJ1-2; 7 bases line up with TRBD1. The CDR3 has 12 residues. The V gene's germline CDR1 is MNHEY and CDR2 SVGAGI. The V gene end was trimmed by 4 bases and the J gene end by 8 bases; junction bases not matched to a gene: 4. Written as DNA, the CDR3 is TGTGCCAGCAGTTCCGACAGGGACGGCTACACCTTC. It specifies CASSSDRDGYTF.

This clonotype has a handful of counts. The chain has TRBV24-1 and TRBJ2-6; D call uncertain. Germline values: CDR1 KGHDR, CDR2 SFDVKD. V lost 5 bases and J 0 bases, leaving 7 bases between the germline ends. CDR3 length: 15 amino acids. CDR3 sequence: CATSGSSSGANVLTF. The CDR3 nucleotides read TGTGCCACCAGTGGGAGCTCCTCTGGGGCCAACGTCCTGACTTTC.

The rearrangement uses TRBV7-3 and TRBJ2-7; D call uncertain. Trimming cost V 2 bases and J 3 bases, with 11 bases left between them. The length of the CDR3 is 14 residues. Germline CDR1 SGHTA, CDR2 FQGTGA. In DNA form, the CDR3 reads TGTGCCAGCAGCTTATCGGGTCGCGGCTACGAGCAGTACTTC. As protein: CASSLSGRGYEQYF.

This clonotype was detected ten times or more. The chain has TRBV11-2 and TRBJ2-7, with TRBD1 as a possible D gene (5 bases). Germline V lookup: CDR1 SGHAT, CDR2 FQNNGV. There are 15 residues in the CDR3. Trimming took off 4 bases at V and 1 base at J, with 14 bases between the two ends. The DNA of the CDR3 is TGTGCCAGCAGCTGGAGCCCCCAGGGATCCTACGAGCAGTACTTC. As protein: CASSWSPQGSYEQYF.

This clonotype showed up just a few times. This sequence joins TRBV15 and TRBJ2-1; D remains unclear. Matching the DNA end better, TRBJ2-7 makes the J call doubtful. Germline CDR1 and CDR2: LNHNV and YYDKDF (reference sequence). The CDR3 runs to 12 residues. The CDR3 loop is CATSRGYYEQYF. DNA for the CDR3: TGTGCCACCAGCAGAGGATACTACGAGCAGTACTTC.

There are a few counts of this clonotype. The gene calls are TRBV7-2 and TRBJ2-2, with D unresolved. The CDR3 runs 13 residues. Per the germline V gene, CDR1 is SGHTA and CDR2 is FQGNSA. With 5 bases removed from V and 3 bases from J, the gap between germline ends came to 7 bases. CDR3 protein: CASSPMDTGELFF. The CDR3 nucleotides read TGTGCCAGCAGCCCAATGGACACCGGGGAGCTGTTTTTT.

This clonotype has just a few counts. The CDR3 spells CASREQTQLGELFF. In DNA form, the CDR3 reads TGTGCCAGCAGGGAACAAACCCAGCTCGGGGAGCTGTTTTTT. This chain joins TRBV28 and TRBJ2-2, with D unresolved. CDR1 is MDHEN and CDR2 is SYDVKM in the germline V gene. The V end was cut by 6 bases, the J end by 7 bases, with 15 bases between. This CDR3 is built from 14 residues.

The V gene is TRBV14, the J gene TRBJ2-7; D is unclear. The CDR3 is 15 residues long. In germline, CDR1 is SGHDN, CDR2 FVKESK. Trimming shortened V by 0 bases and J by 0 bases, and 9 bases separated the two germline ends. The CDR3 DNA follows: TGTGCCAGCAGCCAAGAGGGCCTAAGCTCCTACGAGCAGTACTTC. Translated: CASSQEGLSSYEQYF. The variable domain in full, with the rest retrieved from reference TRBV14 and TRBJ2-7, is EAGVTQFPSHSVIEKGQTVTLRCDPISGHDNLYWYRRVMGKEIKFLLHFVKESKQDESGMPNNRFLAERTGGTYSTLKVQPAELEDSGVYFCASSQEGLSSYEQYFGPGTRLTVT.

The V gene is TRBV7-9, the J gene TRBJ2-5; D ambiguous. V was pared by 2 bases and J by 5 bases, with 9 bases between. Germline CDR1 is SEHNR and CDR2 is FQNEAQ (reference sequence). This CDR3 is 13 amino acids long. CDR3: CASSLPPKETQYF. The CDR3 DNA sequence: TGTGCCAGCAGCTTACCCCCGAAGGAGACCCAGTACTTC.

The rearrangement uses TRBV7-2 and TRBJ2-7; 8 bases line up with TRBD1. The CDR3 consists of 14 residues. CDR1 SGHTA and CDR2 FQGNSA come from the germline V gene. Unmatched junction bases numbered 8, after V lost 7 bases and J lost 3 bases. The CDR3 nucleotides read TGTGCCAGCACCCCGGACAGGGCAGGCTACGAGCAGTACTTC. This sequence encodes CASTPDRAGYEQYF.

The chain joins TRBV7-8 to TRBJ2-5; D gene uncertain. Germline V gene sequence: CDR1 SGHVS, CDR2 FQNEAQ. The CDR3 runs to 12 residues. Trimming removed 3 bases at V and 5 bases at J, with 7 bases between. The CDR3 loop reads CASSFVWETQYF. In nucleotides, the CDR3 is TGTGCCAGCAGCTTTGTATGGGAGACCCAGTACTTC.

This chain uses TRBV12-3 or TRBV12-4 with TRBJ2-2; D perhaps matches TRBD1 (5 bases). The CDR3 has 14 amino acids. V gave up 6 bases and J gave up 6 bases, with 14 bases separating them. The CDR3 spells CASRLVTGPGELFF. The CDR3 DNA reads TGTGCCAGCAGACTTGTTACAGGCCCCGGGGAGCTGTTTTTT.

This clonotype was detected many times. This chain links TRBV28 with TRBJ2-1, with 9 bases identical to TRBD2. Germline values: CDR1 MDHEN, CDR2 SYDVKM. CDR3 length: 16 residues. Trimming cost V 2 bases and J 8 bases; bases outside gene matches: 10. The DNA for the CDR3 is TGTGCCAGCAGTTTAGTCGGTCTAGCGGGAACGGATGAGCAGTTCTTC. It is translated as CASSLVGLAGTDEQFF.

In this sample, this clonotype turned up a few times. V gene TRBV19 combines with J gene TRBJ1-5; tentative D call: TRBD1 (5 bases). CDR1 is LNHDA and CDR2 is SQIVND in the germline V gene (reference sequence). CDR3 length: 14 amino acids. Trimming shortened V by 3 bases and J by 4 bases, and 10 bases separated the two germline ends. The CDR3 nucleotides read TGTGCCAGTAGTATTGGTAGGGGTAATCAGCCCCAGCATTTT. Its protein product is CASSIGRGNQPQHF.

The DNA for the CDR3 is TGCGCCAGCAGCCAAGCTGAAAGTGTAACTAATGAAAAACTGTTTTTT. As protein: CASSQAESVTNEKLFF. The chain carries TRBV4-3 and TRBJ1-4; D remains ambiguous. Germline V gene sequence: CDR1 LGHNA, CDR2 YSLEER. This CDR3 region has 16 residues. V was trimmed by 1 base and J by 1 base, leaving 10 bases between them.

This clonotype turned up a few times. This chain uses TRBV29-1 with TRBJ2-1; 7 bases match TRBD2. Trimming cost V 4 bases and J 8 bases; bases outside gene matches: 8. Germline-derived CDR1 and CDR2 are SQVTM and ANQGSEA. CDR3 length: 13 amino acids. The CDR3 sequence: CSVGGRASDEQFF. CDR3 DNA sequence: TGCAGCGTTGGTGGGAGGGCCTCCGATGAGCAGTTCTTC.

This clonotype was seen a handful of times. This chain uses TRBV29-1 with TRBJ2-3; D is ambiguous. The CDR3 extends over 16 amino acids. Trimming took off 2 bases at V and 2 bases at J, with 17 bases between the two ends. The germline CDR1 and CDR2 sequences are SQVTM and ANQGSEA. CDR3 coding DNA: TGCAGCGTTGAAATTCGATCGGAAGACGTCACAGATACGCAGTATTTT. This codes for CSVEIRSEDVTDTQYF.

There are a few counts of this clonotype. The J gene is TRBJ2-1, the V gene TRBV29-1; D not resolved. Germline V gene data show CDR1 as SQVTM and CDR2 as ANQGSEA. The V end was cut by 1 base, the J end by 12 bases, with 25 bases between. The CDR3 is 16 residues long. CDR3 in DNA: TGCAGCGTTGAAGCCAGATACAAGGAATTGGGTTATGGGCAGTTCTTC. Its protein is CSVEARYKELGYGQFF.

The V and J genes are TRBV3-1 and TRBJ1-2; 7 bases match TRBD1. With V trimmed by 0 bases and J by 4 bases, 17 bases remained unmatched. From germline, CDR1 is LGHDT and CDR2 YNNKEL (reference sequence). CDR3 length equals 19 residues. The CDR3 DNA is TGTGCCAGCAGCCAAGATCTTGGTGGGACAGAACTCGGGCGCTATGGCTACACCTTC. Translation: CASSQDLGGTELGRYGYTF.

The CDR3 DNA follows: TGTGCCAGCAGCTTCGCCGGGACAGGGGACGACGAGCAGTACTTC. Translating gives CASSFAGTGDDEQYF. J is TRBJ2-7 and V is TRBV7-9, with 10 positions matching TRBD1. Trimming removed 3 bases from V and 5 bases from J; junction bases left unmatched: 7. This CDR3 spans 15 amino acids. Germline CDR1 reads SEHNR; CDR2 reads FQNEAQ (reference sequence).

V gene TRBV10-3 combines with J gene TRBJ2-1; D is unclear. Trimming removed 0 bases from V and 0 bases from J, with 12 bases in between. Looked up from germline, CDR1 is ENHRY and CDR2 is SYGVKD. The CDR3 runs to 17 residues. The CDR3 protein is CAISESPEPSSYNEQFF. CDR3 nucleotide sequence: TGTGCCATCAGTGAGTCGCCGGAACCTAGCTCCTACAATGAGCAGTTCTTC.

This clonotype was detected a few times. The V and J genes are TRBV7-9 and TRBJ2-4; D tentatively fits TRBD1 or TRBD2 (5 bases each). Germline CDR1 SEHNR, CDR2 FQNEAQ (reference sequence). Between the trimmed V and J ends, which lost 6 bases and 5 bases, there was a span of 26 bases. The CDR3 loop spans 18 amino acids. Written as DNA, the CDR3 is TGTGCCAGCAGTACTCCCGTCTCCCCCGGGACGGAACAAAACATTCAGTACTTC. It is translated as CASSTPVSPGTEQNIQYF.

The rearrangement links TRBV20-1 to TRBJ2-7; 9 bases align to TRBD2. This CDR3 comprises 14 residues. With V trimmed by 4 bases and J by 4 bases, 8 bases remained unmatched. From germline, CDR1 is DFQATT and CDR2 SNEGSKA (reference sequence). In DNA form, the CDR3 reads TGCAGTGCTACCCGGGCGGGAGGGGGGTACGAGCAGTACTTC. Its protein product is CSATRAGGGYEQYF.

This clonotype occurred a few times. The chain is built from TRBV27 and TRBJ2-5, with TRBD1 matching 8 bases. Per the germline V gene, CDR1 is MNHEY and CDR2 is SMNVEV (reference sequence). The CDR3 covers 15 residues. The J segment lost 2 bases and the V segment lost 5 bases, leaving 7 bases of the junction unmatched. As DNA, the CDR3 is TGTGCCAGCAGTCCCCGGACAGGGCAGCAAGAGACCCAGTACTTC. This codes for CASSPRTGQQETQYF.

This clonotype turned up a few times. This chain connects TRBV6-5 to TRBJ2-1, with 8 bases lining up with TRBD2. The CDR3 runs 17 residues. V lost 0 bases and J lost 4; bases outside the gene matches: 8. Germline lookup yields CDR1 MNHEY and CDR2 SVGAGI. This chain's CDR3 is CASSYSTSGSLYNEQFF. The CDR3 DNA is TGTGCCAGCAGTTACTCAACGAGCGGGAGTCTTTACAATGAGCAGTTCTTC.

This clonotype was seen more than once but under ten times. The rearrangement uses TRBV29-1 and TRBJ1-2, with D possibly matching TRBD1 (5 bases). Deletions cut 4 bases from V and 8 bases from J, with 14 bases between. Germline CDR1 reads SQVTM; CDR2 reads ANQGSEA. The CDR3 runs 12 residues. The CDR3 here is CSVGLGGGGYTF. The CDR3 bases are TGCAGCGTTGGCCTTGGGGGAGGCGGCTACACCTTC. Using reference TRBV29-1 and TRBJ1-2 for the parts outside the CDR3, the full variable domain is SAVISQKPSRDICQRGTSLTIQCQVDSQVTMMFWYRQQPGQSLTLIATANQGSEATYESGFVIDKFPISRPNLTFSTLTVSNMSPEDSSIYLCSVGLGGGGYTFGSGTRLTVV.

The chain links TRBV20-1 to TRBJ2-1; no clear D gene. Germline V gene sequence: CDR1 DFQATT, CDR2 SNEGSKA (reference sequence). V was trimmed by 2 bases and J by 1 base, leaving 6 bases between them. The CDR3 has 13 amino acids. The DNA of the CDR3 is TGCAGTGCTAGACAGCCGTCCTACAATGAGCAGTTCTTC. Protein: CSARQPSYNEQFF.

The J gene is TRBJ2-5, the V gene TRBV7-2; 10 positions match TRBD1. CDR1 and CDR2 from the germline V gene are SGHTA and FQGNSA. The CDR3 has 15 residues. J lost 5 bases, V lost 4 bases, and 7 bases had no gene match. The CDR3 DNA sequence: TGTGCCAGCAGCTATCGGGACAGGGGAGGGGAGACCCAGTACTTC. It codes for CASSYRDRGGETQYF.

This clonotype has a count of ten or more. The junction departs from the called germline gene at one end, perhaps through a read error. The chain recombines TRBV5-1 with TRBJ1-1, with D perhaps TRBD1 (6 bases). This CDR3 is 14 amino acids long. Germline V CDR1 and CDR2: SGHRS, YFSETQ. CDR3: CASSLGQGHTEAFF. In DNA form, the CDR3 reads TGTGCCAGCAGTTTAGGGCAGGGGCATACTGAAGCTTTCTTT.

This clonotype has only one observation. The rearrangement joins TRBV5-1 to TRBJ2-1; 8 bases are a match to TRBD2. Per the germline V gene, CDR1 is SGHRS and CDR2 is YFSETQ. This CDR3 comprises 15 residues. The trim removed 9 bases at V and 7 bases at J, leaving 15 bases unmatched. As DNA, the CDR3 is TGCGCCACCACGGGGGGGACCACCAAGGGGAATGAGCAGTTCTTC. This encodes CATTGGTTKGNEQFF.